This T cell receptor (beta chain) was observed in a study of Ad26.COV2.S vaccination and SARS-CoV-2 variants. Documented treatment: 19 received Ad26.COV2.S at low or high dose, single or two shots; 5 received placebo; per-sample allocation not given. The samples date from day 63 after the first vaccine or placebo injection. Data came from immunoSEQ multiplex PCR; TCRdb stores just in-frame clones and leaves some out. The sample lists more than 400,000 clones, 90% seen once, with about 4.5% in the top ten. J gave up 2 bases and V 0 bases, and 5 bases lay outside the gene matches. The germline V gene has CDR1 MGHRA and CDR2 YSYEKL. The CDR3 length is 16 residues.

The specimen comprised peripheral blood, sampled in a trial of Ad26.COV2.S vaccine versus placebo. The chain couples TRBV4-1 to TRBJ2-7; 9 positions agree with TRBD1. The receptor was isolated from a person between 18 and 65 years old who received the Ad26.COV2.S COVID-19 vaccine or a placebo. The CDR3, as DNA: TGCGCCAGCAGCCAAGAAACAGGGGGCCGGGCCTACGAGCAGTACTTC. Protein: CASSQETGGRAYEQYF.